The rows below give T cell receptor beta chains drawn from one sample of a study of blood T cell repertoires in COVID-19. Assay: immunoSEQ multiplex PCR; the TCRdb copy retains only in-frame clones and omits some. This sample has 45,000 to 55,000 clones, with more than 60% found just once. Sequencing input: peripheral blood. The receptor source for this set is a human donor with active or convalescent COVID-19. The donor label of this sample is uncertain. Both conserved end residues are part of each CDR3. D genes are given only for firm matches. Only some rows state a clone size, as once, few, many or a class for expanded clones.

j_gene: TRBJ1-2
abundance: NA
v_gene: TRBV2
d_gene: TRBD1
CDR3aa: CASRREAGGDYGYTF
CDR3nt: TGTGCCAGCCGCCGCGAGGCAGGGGGCGACTATGGCTACACCTTC

j_gene: TRBJ2-2
abundance: NA
v_gene: TRBV30
d_gene: NA
CDR3aa: CAWIARPYTGELFF
CDR3nt: TGTGCCTGGATAGCTAGGCCCTACACCGGGGAGCTGTTTTTT

j_gene: TRBJ2-3
abundance: NA
v_gene: TRBV5-6
d_gene: TRBD2
CDR3aa: CASSLRAGGLTDTQYF
CDR3nt: TGTGCCAGCAGCCTGAGAGCGGGAGGACTCACAGATACGCAGTATTTT

j_gene: TRBJ1-5
abundance: NA
v_gene: TRBV19
d_gene: NA
CDR3aa: CASSTTGQNSNQPQHF
CDR3nt: TGTGCCAGTAGTACAACTGGACAGAATAGCAATCAGCCCCAGCATTTT

j_gene: TRBJ2-1
abundance: NA
v_gene: TRBV7-9
d_gene: TRBD2
CDR3aa: CASSLTAGVNEQFF
CDR3nt: TGTGCCAGCAGCTTAACAGCGGGAGTGAATGAGCAGTTCTTC

j_gene: TRBJ2-7
abundance: NA
v_gene: TRBV4-1
d_gene: TRBD2
CDR3aa: CASSQGPTGTSGSYEQYF
CDR3nt: TGCGCCAGCAGCCAAGGCCCGACCGGGACTAGCGGTTCCTACGAGCAGTACTTC

j_gene: TRBJ1-6
abundance: once
v_gene: TRBV19
d_gene: TRBD1
CDR3aa: CASSPGQGVRSYNSPLHF
CDR3nt: TGTGCCAGCAGCCCTGGACAGGGGGTACGGTCCTATAATTCACCCCTCCACTTT

j_gene: TRBJ2-7
abundance: few
v_gene: TRBV10-1
d_gene: TRBD1
CDR3aa: CASSPGQGNHEQYF
CDR3nt: TGCGCCAGCAGTCCGGGACAGGGGAATCACGAGCAGTACTTC

j_gene: TRBJ2-5
abundance: NA
v_gene: TRBV5-4
d_gene: NA
CDR3aa: CASSLMDARGETQYF
CDR3nt: TGTGCCAGCAGCCTAATGGACGCTAGGGGAGAGACCCAGTACTTC

j_gene: TRBJ2-2
abundance: NA
v_gene: TRBV5-1
d_gene: TRBD2
CDR3aa: CASSLTLARAGELFF
CDR3nt: TGCGCCAGCAGCTTAACACTAGCGAGGGCCGGGGAGCTGTTTTTT

j_gene: TRBJ2-6
abundance: few
v_gene: TRBV5-1
d_gene: TRBD1
CDR3aa: CASSGQTGAGANVLTF
CDR3nt: TGCGCCAGCAGCGGACAGACAGGGGCCGGGGCCAACGTCCTGACTTTC

j_gene: TRBJ1-2
abundance: NA
v_gene: TRBV6-1
d_gene: NA
CDR3aa: CASSEALGGDYGYTF
CDR3nt: TGTGCCAGCAGTGAAGCCCTGGGGGGGGACTATGGCTACACCTTC

j_gene: TRBJ1-4
abundance: once
v_gene: TRBV10-3
d_gene: NA
CDR3aa: CAISESKGAGPNEKLFF
CDR3nt: TGTGCCATCAGTGAGTCGAAAGGGGCAGGGCCTAATGAAAAACTGTTTTTT

j_gene: TRBJ2-3
abundance: NA
v_gene: TRBV25-1
d_gene: NA
CDR3aa: CASSEQALTDTQYF
CDR3nt: TGTGCCAGCAGTGAACAAGCCCTCACAGATACGCAGTATTTT

j_gene: TRBJ2-7
abundance: NA
v_gene: TRBV3-1/TRBV3-2
d_gene: TRBD2
CDR3aa: CAVRLAGRYEQYF
CDR3nt: TGTGCCGTACGACTAGCGGGAAGGTACGAGCAGTACTTC

j_gene: TRBJ1-1
abundance: NA
v_gene: TRBV15
d_gene: NA
CDR3aa: CATSRETGRMNTEAFF
CDR3nt: TGTGCCACCAGCAGAGAGACAGGCAGGATGAACACTGAAGCTTTCTTT

j_gene: TRBJ2-7
abundance: NA
v_gene: TRBV10-1
d_gene: NA
CDR3aa: CASSASSYEQYF
CDR3nt: TGCGCCAGCAGTGCCAGCTCCTACGAGCAGTACTTC

j_gene: TRBJ2-1
abundance: NA
v_gene: TRBV6-6
d_gene: NA
CDR3aa: CASGASAPSNEQFF
CDR3nt: TGTGCCAGCGGGGCTAGCGCACCCTCCAATGAGCAGTTCTTC

j_gene: TRBJ2-3
abundance: few
v_gene: TRBV7-9
d_gene: NA
CDR3aa: CASSPRGPDTQYF
CDR3nt: TGTGCCAGCAGCCCAAGAGGGCCAGATACGCAGTATTTT

j_gene: TRBJ2-2
abundance: NA
v_gene: TRBV7-3
d_gene: TRBD1
CDR3aa: CASSSTGGADTGELFF
CDR3nt: TGTGCCAGCAGCTCTACAGGGGGCGCAGACACCGGGGAGCTGTTTTTT

j_gene: TRBJ2-1
abundance: NA
v_gene: TRBV6-1
d_gene: NA
CDR3aa: CASSDGSGADLDNEQFF
CDR3nt: TGTGCCAGCAGTGATGGGTCAGGGGCAGACTTAGACAATGAGCAGTTCTTC

j_gene: TRBJ1-1
abundance: NA
v_gene: TRBV19
d_gene: NA
CDR3aa: CASSTTGRVAFF
CDR3nt: TGTGCCAGTAGCACAACAGGGAGGGTGGCTTTCTTT

j_gene: TRBJ2-1
abundance: NA
v_gene: TRBV6-5
d_gene: TRBD2
CDR3aa: CASTGGGSYNEQFF
CDR3nt: TGTGCCAGCACGGGGGGGGGCTCCTACAATGAGCAGTTCTTC

j_gene: TRBJ2-1
abundance: NA
v_gene: TRBV2
d_gene: TRBD2
CDR3aa: CASTAGLAYNEQFF
CDR3nt: TGTGCCAGCACTGCGGGACTAGCCTACAATGAGCAGTTCTTC

j_gene: TRBJ1-1
abundance: NA
v_gene: TRBV6-6
d_gene: TRBD1
CDR3aa: CASRTDRVTEAFF
CDR3nt: TGTGCCAGCCGAACGGACAGGGTCACTGAAGCTTTCTTT

j_gene: TRBJ1-6
abundance: NA
v_gene: TRBV12-2
d_gene: NA
CDR3aa: CASRWYITGLYNSPLHF
CDR3nt: TGTGCAAGTCGCTGGTATATTACGGGACTCTATAATTCACCCCTCCACTTT

j_gene: TRBJ2-6
abundance: NA
v_gene: TRBV29-1
d_gene: NA
CDR3aa: CSVSNSGANVLTF
CDR3nt: TGCAGCGTTTCCAACTCTGGGGCCAACGTCCTGACTTTC

j_gene: TRBJ2-5
abundance: NA
v_gene: TRBV7-8
d_gene: TRBD2
CDR3aa: CASSLGAGEGETQYF
CDR3nt: TGTGCCAGCAGCTTAGGAGCGGGAGAGGGCGAGACCCAGTACTTC

j_gene: TRBJ2-7
abundance: NA
v_gene: TRBV5-5
d_gene: TRBD1
CDR3aa: CASSGTGLYEQYF
CDR3nt: TGTGCCAGCAGCGGGACAGGGTTGTACGAGCAGTACTTC

j_gene: TRBJ1-5
abundance: once
v_gene: TRBV2
d_gene: NA
CDR3aa: CATKGEGYQPQHF
CDR3nt: TGTGCCACCAAGGGGGAGGGATACCAGCCCCAGCATTTT

j_gene: TRBJ1-1
abundance: few
v_gene: TRBV30
d_gene: NA
CDR3aa: CAWSPGSEAFF
CDR3nt: TGTGCCTGGAGTCCCGGTTCTGAAGCTTTCTTT

j_gene: TRBJ2-7
abundance: NA
v_gene: TRBV6-5
d_gene: TRBD1
CDR3aa: CASRRDRVPYEQYF
CDR3nt: TGTGCCAGCAGACGCGACAGGGTTCCCTACGAGCAGTACTTC

j_gene: TRBJ2-7
abundance: many
v_gene: TRBV30
d_gene: TRBD2
CDR3aa: CAWSVLGTSGLYEQYF
CDR3nt: TGTGCCTGGAGTGTACTAGGGACTAGCGGCCTCTACGAGCAGTACTTC

j_gene: TRBJ2-1
abundance: NA
v_gene: TRBV29-1
d_gene: TRBD2
CDR3aa: CSVDRGRSYNEQFF
CDR3nt: TGCAGCGTTGATCGCGGGAGATCCTACAATGAGCAGTTCTTC

j_gene: TRBJ2-1
abundance: NA
v_gene: TRBV7-2
d_gene: TRBD2
CDR3aa: CASSLRGGLAGDRYNEQFF
CDR3nt: TGTGCCAGCAGCTTAAGGGGGGGACTAGCGGGAGATCGATACAATGAGCAGTTCTTC

j_gene: TRBJ2-7
abundance: once
v_gene: TRBV5-5
d_gene: NA
CDR3aa: CASSHGQVAYEQYF
CDR3nt: TGTGCCAGCAGCCATGGGCAGGTGGCCTACGAGCAGTACTTC

j_gene: TRBJ1-1
abundance: NA
v_gene: TRBV7-6
d_gene: NA
CDR3aa: CASSFSEGAFF
CDR3nt: TGTGCCAGCAGCTTCTCAGAGGGAGCTTTCTTT

j_gene: TRBJ1-4
abundance: NA
v_gene: TRBV30
d_gene: NA
CDR3aa: CAWEDFSNEKLFF
CDR3nt: TGTGCCTGGGAGGACTTCTCTAATGAAAAACTGTTTTTT

j_gene: TRBJ2-2
abundance: NA
v_gene: TRBV5-1
d_gene: TRBD2
CDR3aa: CASSLLAGNTGELFF
CDR3nt: TGCGCCAGCAGCTTACTAGCGGGAAACACCGGGGAGCTGTTTTTT

j_gene: TRBJ2-7
abundance: NA
v_gene: TRBV6-2/TRBV6-3
d_gene: TRBD2
CDR3aa: CASSYTRLAGVPEQYF
CDR3nt: TGTGCCAGCAGTTACACGAGACTAGCGGGAGTTCCCGAGCAGTACTTC

j_gene: TRBJ1-2
abundance: NA
v_gene: TRBV27
d_gene: NA
CDR3aa: CASSGQTTNYGYTF
CDR3nt: TGTGCCAGCAGCGGACAGACAACTAACTATGGCTACACCTTC

j_gene: TRBJ1-2
abundance: many
v_gene: TRBV18
d_gene: NA
CDR3aa: CASSPKTESYGYTF
CDR3nt: TGTGCCAGCTCACCTAAGACAGAATCTTATGGCTACACCTTC

j_gene: TRBJ2-7
abundance: NA
v_gene: TRBV9
d_gene: NA
CDR3aa: CASSVRGGTYEQYF
CDR3nt: TGTGCCAGCAGCGTCAGGGGCGGCACCTACGAGCAGTACTTC

j_gene: TRBJ1-5
abundance: NA
v_gene: TRBV30
d_gene: NA
CDR3aa: CAWSGREEEQPQHF
CDR3nt: TGTGCCTGGAGCGGGAGGGAAGAGGAGCAGCCCCAGCATTTT

j_gene: TRBJ1-2
abundance: NA
v_gene: TRBV24-1
d_gene: NA
CDR3aa: CATSDQGHYYGYTF
CDR3nt: TGTGCCACCAGCGATCAGGGTCACTACTATGGCTACACCTTC

j_gene: TRBJ2-5
abundance: NA
v_gene: TRBV7-6
d_gene: TRBD2
CDR3aa: CASSLETSGALRETQYF
CDR3nt: TGTGCCAGCAGCTTAGAGACTAGCGGGGCCCTCCGGGAGACCCAGTACTTC

j_gene: TRBJ2-3
abundance: NA
v_gene: TRBV15
d_gene: NA
CDR3aa: CATSRVSGSTDTQYF
CDR3nt: TGTGCCACCAGCAGAGTTAGCGGAAGCACAGATACGCAGTATTTT

j_gene: TRBJ1-2
abundance: few
v_gene: TRBV19
d_gene: TRBD1
CDR3aa: CASTDRVYGYTF
CDR3nt: TGTGCCAGTACGGACAGGGTCTATGGCTACACCTTC

j_gene: TRBJ1-3
abundance: NA
v_gene: TRBV5-1
d_gene: NA
CDR3aa: CASSLASRPGGNTIYF
CDR3nt: TGCGCCAGCAGCTTGGCAAGCAGGCCGGGGGGAAACACCATATATTTT

j_gene: TRBJ2-7
abundance: NA
v_gene: TRBV11-3
d_gene: TRBD2
CDR3aa: CASSLREGYEQYF
CDR3nt: TGTGCCAGCAGCTTGCGGGAGGGCTACGAGCAGTACTTC

j_gene: TRBJ2-3
abundance: NA
v_gene: TRBV6-5
d_gene: NA
CDR3aa: CASRQRSGDTQYF
CDR3nt: TGTGCCAGCAGACAGCGGTCGGGAGATACGCAGTATTTT

j_gene: TRBJ2-5
abundance: NA
v_gene: TRBV11-2
d_gene: TRBD2
CDR3aa: CASSPGLAGQQETQYF
CDR3nt: TGTGCCAGCAGCCCAGGACTAGCGGGACAACAAGAGACCCAGTACTTC

j_gene: TRBJ2-3
abundance: NA
v_gene: TRBV7-3
d_gene: TRBD2
CDR3aa: CASSPGLAITDTQYF
CDR3nt: TGTGCCAGCAGCCCGGGACTAGCCATCACAGATACGCAGTATTTT

j_gene: TRBJ2-2
abundance: NA
v_gene: TRBV11-3
d_gene: TRBD2
CDR3aa: CASSFGSGRSNTGELFF
CDR3nt: TGTGCCAGCAGCTTTGGGAGCGGGAGATCGAACACCGGGGAGCTGTTTTTT